What follows are 29 T cell receptor beta chains derived from one specimen sequenced in a study of CD8+CD57+ T cells in acquired aplastic anemia. Sequenced patients had shown CD8+CD57+ cell expansion by flow cytometry. The template used for profiling TCR beta VDJ and CDR3 was genomic DNA. TCRdb re-called the reads through MiXCR, storing one row per CDR3 protein. This table holds nearly 60,000 distinct CDR3 sequences, around 57% found once. Sequenced: sorted CD4+, CD8+, or CD8+CD57+ T cells (not recorded which) from PBMCs. The origin of the receptors is a human donor with aplastic anemia.

About this clonotype itself: This sequence may be a read error, since a much larger clone differs from it by one base. The chain combines TRBV3-1 with TRBJ2-1; D is uncertain. The germline V gene has CDR1 LGHDT and CDR2 YNNKEL (reference sequence). There are 14 residues in the CDR3. CDR3 in DNA: TGTGCCAGAAGCCAAGAAAACAGAAACAATGAGCAGTTCTTC. It yields the protein CARSQENRNNEQFF.

This clonotype was picked up many times. The V gene is TRBV19, the J gene TRBJ1-2; D is undetermined. V was shortened by 3 bases and J by 1 base, with 15 bases between the two germline ends. Germline V gene sequence: CDR1 LNHDA, CDR2 SQIVND (reference sequence). The CDR3 is 16 residues long. For the CDR3, the DNA is TGTGCCAGTAGTATTAAGGGTGGCTTGCTTAACTATGGCTACACCTTC. It encodes CASSIKGGLLNYGYTF.

The chain recombines TRBV4-3 with TRBJ2-5; D unclear. V lost 6 bases and J 1 base, leaving 9 bases between the germline ends. CDR1 and CDR2 from the germline V gene are LGHNA and YSLEER. This CDR3 spans 13 amino acids. The CDR3 here is CASSKGSQETQYF. The CDR3 DNA reads TGCGCCAGCAGTAAAGGCAGCCAAGAGACCCAGTACTTC.

Ten or more counts support this clonotype. The V gene is TRBV4-2, the J gene TRBJ1-4, with D perhaps matching TRBD1 (6 bases). Trimming cost V 4 bases and J 7 bases, with 13 bases left between them. This CDR3 region has 14 residues. Germline-derived CDR1 and CDR2 are LGHNA and YNFKEQ. CDR3 sequence: CASSPTGSGEKLFF. In DNA, the CDR3 is TGTGCCAGCAGCCCGACAGGATCGGGTGAAAAACTGTTTTTT.

This clonotype was seen at least ten times. This sequence joins TRBV9 and TRBJ2-3, with 7 bases identical to TRBD2. The CDR3 length is 15 residues. The J segment lost 0 bases and the V segment lost 0 bases, leaving 1 base of the junction unmatched. Germline V lookup: CDR1 SGDLS, CDR2 YYNGEE. For the CDR3, the DNA is TGTGCCAGCAGCGTAGCGGGGGGAAGCACAGATACGCAGTATTTT. Translation: CASSVAGGSTDTQYF. The variable domain in full, completed from reference TRBV9 and TRBJ2-3, reads DSGVTQTPKHLITATGQRVTLRCSPRSGDLSVYWYQQSLDQGLQFLIQYYNGEERAKGNILERFSAQQFPDLHSELNLSSLELGDSALYFCASSVAGGSTDTQYFGPGTRLTVL.

Concerning this clonotype itself: Its ends do not fully match the called genes, so a read error is possible. The gene calls are TRBV5-4 and TRBJ1-6; a weak D match, TRBD1 (5 bases). The CDR3 sequence is 14 residues long. Germline CDR1 and CDR2: SGHNT and YYREEE (reference sequence). CDR3 sequence (DNA): TGTGCCAGCGGCTTTCAGGGACGGAATTCACCCCTCCACTTT. This sequence encodes CASGFQGRNSPLHF.

The CDR3 here is CASSQYGSGYTF. The CDR3 bases are TGTGCCAGCAGCCAATACGGGAGCGGCTACACCTTC. This rearrangement joins TRBV16 to TRBJ1-2; no definite D call. Germline assignment: CDR1 KGHSY and CDR2 FQNENV. There are 12 residues in the CDR3. V was pared by 1 base and J by 8 bases, with 8 bases between.

In this sample, this clonotype turned up many times. V gene TRBV9 combines with J gene TRBJ1-1; D may be TRBD1 (5 bases). Between the trimmed V and J ends, which lost 3 bases and 12 bases, there was a span of 18 bases. CDR3 size: 13 residues. CDR1 is SGDLS, CDR2 YYNGEE, per germline. The CDR3 region is CASSAGGSLDTFF. CDR3 in DNA: TGTGCCAGCAGCGCCGGGGGGAGTCTCGATACTTTCTTT.

As to this clonotype: One junction end disagrees with the germline gene, perhaps due to a read error. The rearrangement links TRBV20-1 to TRBJ2-1; D is possibly TRBD2 (5 bases). The CDR3 sequence is 11 residues long. Germline CDR1 and CDR2: DFQATT and SNEGSKA (reference sequence). In DNA form, the CDR3 reads TGCAATGCTAGCTTTGACAATGAGCAGCTCTTC. It encodes CNASFDNEQLF.

The J gene is TRBJ2-7, the V gene TRBV15; 12 nucleotides agree with TRBD1. CDR3 size: 15 residues. Unmatched junction bases numbered 8, after V lost 4 bases and J lost 7 bases. The germline V gene has CDR1 LNHNV and CDR2 YYDKDF (reference sequence). CDR3 sequence reads: CATSTPGQGAREQYF. The DNA of the CDR3 is TGTGCCACCAGCACTCCGGGACAGGGGGCGCGGGAGCAGTACTTC.

The J gene is TRBJ1-1, the V gene TRBV7-9; 11 nucleotides line up with TRBD1. Germline-derived CDR1 and CDR2 are SEHNR and FQNEAQ (reference sequence). The V gene end was trimmed by 5 bases and the J gene end by 3 bases; junction bases not matched to a gene: 5. The CDR3 is 15 amino acids. In DNA, the CDR3 is TGTGCCAGCAGCCTAGGACAGGGGGCGTACACTGAAGCTTTCTTT. Its translation: CASSLGQGAYTEAFF.

The chain has TRBV7-9 and TRBJ2-5; no definite D call. The CDR3 is made up of 10 amino acids. Trimming took off 5 bases at V and 4 bases at J, with 2 bases between the two ends. Germline assignment: CDR1 SEHNR and CDR2 FQNEAQ (reference sequence). The DNA of the CDR3 is TGTGCCAGCAGCGGAGAGACCCAGTACTTC. Translating gives CASSGETQYF.

The table lists this clonotype with many counts. V and J are TRBV6-2 or TRBV6-3 and TRBJ1-4, with unresolved D. Trimming cost V 2 bases and J 4 bases, with 8 bases left between them. Germline V lookup: CDR1 MNHEY, CDR2 SVGEGT. The CDR3 is 14 residues long. The CDR3 DNA sequence: TGTGCCAGCAGTTACCAACAGTTTAATGAAAAACTGTTTTTT. Its protein product is CASSYQQFNEKLFF.

The genes are TRBV20-1 and TRBJ2-7; 9 bases are a match to TRBD1. The CDR3 extends over 13 amino acids. The germline CDR1 and CDR2 sequences are DFQATT and SNEGSKA (reference sequence). V was pared by 6 bases and J by 2 bases, with 5 bases of the junction left unmatched. The CDR3 coding sequence is TGCAGTGCCGTCAGGACAGGGGCCTACGAGCAGTACTTC. This sequence encodes CSAVRTGAYEQYF.

On this clonotype itself: A much larger clone lies a single base off, so this may be a read error. This chain uses TRBV11-1 with TRBJ2-1; the D gene could be TRBD1 or TRBD2 (5 bases each). Looked up from germline, CDR1 is SGHAT and CDR2 is FQDESV (reference sequence). The CDR3 length is 14 residues. Trimming pared 5 bases from V and 4 bases from J, leaving 12 bases between. In DNA form, the CDR3 reads TGTGCCAGCAGCACCCGGGACGGTTACAATGAGCAGTTCTTC. This codes for CASSTRDGYNEQFF.

V and J are TRBV7-8 and TRBJ2-7, with TRBD2 matching 15 bases. CDR3 length: 17 amino acids. V trimming: 2 bases; J trimming: 5 bases; junction bases outside the gene matches: 7. Germline-derived CDR1 and CDR2 are SGHVS and FQNEAQ. The CDR3 reads CASSLTRTSGGANEQYF. Written as DNA, the CDR3 is TGTGCCAGCAGCTTAACTAGGACTAGCGGGGGGGCAAACGAGCAGTACTTC.

The chain uses TRBV2 and TRBJ1-2, with D uncertain. With 8 bases removed from V and 8 bases from J, the gap between germline ends came to 15 bases. Germline V gives CDR1 SNHLY, CDR2 FYNNEI. The CDR3 extends over 12 amino acids. In nucleotides, the CDR3 is TGTGCCAGCGCCCCCTATGCGGGGGGCTACACCTTC. Translation: CASAPYAGGYTF.

The chain couples TRBV20-1 to TRBJ2-2, with 9 bases fitting TRBD1. The junction had 10 bases not matched to a gene; V was cut back by 1 base and J by 4 bases. This CDR3 spans 17 amino acids. In germline, CDR1 is DFQATT, CDR2 SNEGSKA (reference sequence). CDR3 sequence: CSARGADRGRGTGELFF. CDR3 coding DNA: TGCAGTGCTAGAGGCGCGGACAGGGGTCGGGGCACCGGGGAGCTGTTTTTT.

Judged by abundance, this clonotype is medium-sized. J is TRBJ1-1 and V is TRBV2; D uncertain. V lost 0 bases and J 1 base, leaving 9 bases between the germline ends. Germline CDR1 reads SNHLY; CDR2 reads FYNNEI. This CDR3 comprises 15 residues. The CDR3 loop reads CASSEAAGPNTEAFF. In nucleotides, the CDR3 is TGTGCCAGCAGTGAAGCGGCAGGACCGAACACTGAAGCTTTCTTT.

This clonotype was detected ten times or more. The chain is built from TRBV12-5 and TRBJ1-2; D is undetermined. The CDR3 runs 13 residues. Germline values: CDR1 LGHNT, CDR2 FRNRAP. Trimming left V 3 bases short and J 8 bases short, with 13 bases between. The CDR3 spells CASGFIEGGGYTF. In DNA form, the CDR3 reads TGTGCTAGTGGTTTTATTGAGGGTGGAGGCTACACCTTC.

The rearrangement uses TRBV10-3 and TRBJ2-6; D unresolved. CDR3 size: 17 residues. Germline values: CDR1 ENHRY, CDR2 SYGVKD. Trimming took off 3 bases at V and 1 base at J, with 13 bases between the two ends. The CDR3 DNA reads TGTGCCATCAGTGACCTAGGACGGATATCTGGGGCCAACGTCCTGACTTTC. It yields the protein CAISDLGRISGANVLTF.

With respect to this clonotype: A much larger clonotype is one base distant, so this may be a read error. The chain carries TRBV7-6 and TRBJ2-1; TRBD2 might be the D (5 bases). Trimming shortened V by 1 base and J by 8 bases, and 9 bases separated the two germline ends. Germline V lookup: CDR1 SGHVS, CDR2 FNYEAQ. The CDR3 is made up of 13 amino acids. The CDR3 loop reads CASSLDGVHEQFF. In DNA form, the CDR3 reads TGTGCCAGCAGCTTAGACGGGGTCCATGAGCAGTTCTTC.

V is TRBV10-3 and J is TRBJ2-7, with D possibly being TRBD2 (5 bases). This CDR3 spans 12 amino acids. Deletions cut 5 bases from V and 5 bases from J, with 10 bases between. Germline CDR1 and CDR2: ENHRY and SYGVKD. The CDR3 sequence: CAISFASNEQYF. CDR3 sequence (DNA): TGTGCCATCAGTTTCGCTAGCAACGAGCAGTACTTC.

The rearrangement links TRBV19 to TRBJ2-7; 7 bases are shared with TRBD1. V lost 4 bases and J lost 2; bases outside the gene matches: 5. The CDR3 length is 14 residues. Germline V CDR1 and CDR2: LNHDA, SQIVND (reference sequence). The CDR3 loop reads CASSSGQDAYEQYF. CDR3 coding DNA: TGTGCCAGTAGTAGTGGACAGGACGCCTACGAGCAGTACTTC.

This clonotype was seen repeatedly, ten times or more. The rearrangement uses TRBV4-1 and TRBJ2-5, with TRBD2 as a possible D gene (7 bases). This CDR3 contains 16 residues. Trimming took off 6 bases at V and 5 bases at J, with 22 bases between the two ends. The germline CDR1 and CDR2 sequences are MGHRA and YSYEKL. The chain's CDR3 is CASSYYLGGLEETQYF. The CDR3 bases are TGCGCCAGCAGTTACTACCTGGGGGGGCTCGAGGAGACCCAGTACTTC.

The chain uses TRBV11-1 and TRBJ2-1; 11 positions agree with TRBD2. This CDR3 has 14 residues. Germline lookup yields CDR1 SGHAT and CDR2 FQDESV (reference sequence). Trimming took 7 bases from V and 4 from J; bases not matched to a gene: 3. The CDR3 here is CASNVAGGYNEQFF. The CDR3 DNA follows: TGTGCCAGCAACGTAGCGGGAGGGTACAATGAGCAGTTCTTC.

Comment on this clonotype: Since a much larger clone is just one base distant, this may be a read error. The V and J genes are TRBV4-1 and TRBJ1-5, with D perhaps matching TRBD1 (5 bases). The V gene lost 1 base and the J gene lost 6 bases, with 16 bases spanning the gap. The CDR3 loop spans 16 amino acids. Per the germline V gene, CDR1 is MGHRA and CDR2 is YSYEKL. The CDR3 DNA is TGCGCCAGCAGCCAAGGGGAAGGGGTGATCAGTCAGCCCCAGCATTTT. Translated, it gives CASSQGEGVISQPQHF.

This clonotype was picked up one time. This chain connects TRBV25-1 to TRBJ1-2; 8 bases map to TRBD1. Germline V CDR1 and CDR2: MGHDK, SYGVNS. The junction had 7 bases not matched to a gene; V was cut back by 6 bases and J by 1 base. This CDR3 has 15 amino acids. The CDR3 loop is CASSSAGGGNYGYTF. The CDR3 bases are TGTGCCAGCAGCAGTGCAGGGGGCGGTAACTATGGCTACACCTTC.

This clonotype has a count of ten or more. The rearrangement links TRBV12-3 or TRBV12-4 to TRBJ2-7; 8 nucleotides line up with TRBD2. J lost 2 bases, V lost 1 base, and 10 bases had no gene match. The CDR3 runs to 17 residues. The CDR3 DNA follows: TGTGCCAGCAGTTTAGGCGTTACTAGCGGACTGACCTACGAGCAGTACTTC. Protein sequence: CASSLGVTSGLTYEQYF.